The subject of this entry is one T cell receptor (beta chain). In the original workflow: Nucleated cell number was recorded as an estimate derived from reference gene primer amplification. The data were produced by immunoSEQ multiplex PCR, yet TCRdb's version contains in-frame clones alone and is incomplete. V and J calls and clone size follow that table, whereas D and trimming were derived from the DNA. The top ten hold approximately 16% of the sample, which has around 130,000 clones, 80% seen once. This record belongs to a study of blood T cell repertoires in COVID-19. About the study: Samples came from the United States, Italy and Spain, spanning acute and convalescent COVID-19. T cells, B-cell-depleted T cells, or PBMCs provided the cDNA or gDNA that served as material.

This clonotype originated in a man in his 60s with active or convalescent COVID-19. Specimen: peripheral blood.

DNA for the CDR3: TGTGCCAGCAGCGTAGCAGCCGGGTTGGACGAGCAGTACTTC. Protein product: CASSVAAGLDEQYF. The gene calls are TRBV9 and TRBJ2-7, with unresolved D. V was clipped by 0 bases and J by 5 bases, with 12 bases between them. The CDR3 has 14 amino acids. The germline V gene has CDR1 SGDLS and CDR2 YYNGEE. Together with reference TRBV9 and TRBJ2-7, the CDR3 gives the full variable domain: DSGVTQTPKHLITATGQRVTLRCSPRSGDLSVYWYQQSLDQGLQFLIQYYNGEERAKGNILERFSAQQFPDLHSELNLSSLELGDSALYFCASSVAAGLDEQYFGPGTRLTVT.